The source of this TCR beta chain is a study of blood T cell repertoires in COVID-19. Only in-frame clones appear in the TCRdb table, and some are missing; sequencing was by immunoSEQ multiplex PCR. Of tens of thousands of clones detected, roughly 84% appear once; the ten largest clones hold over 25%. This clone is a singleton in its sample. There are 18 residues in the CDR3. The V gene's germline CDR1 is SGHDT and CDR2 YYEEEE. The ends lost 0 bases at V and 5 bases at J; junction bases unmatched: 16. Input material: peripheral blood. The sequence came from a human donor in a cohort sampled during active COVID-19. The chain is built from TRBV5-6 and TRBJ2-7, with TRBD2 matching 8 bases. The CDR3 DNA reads TGTGCCAGCAGCTTGGGTAGGACTAGCTCATCTCAGGGGCACGAGCAGTACTTC. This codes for CASSLGRTSSSQGHEQYF.